The 24 T cell receptor beta chains below were found in one sample sequenced in a study of blood T cell repertoires in COVID-19. Using immunoSEQ multiplex PCR, the repertoire was profiled, and TCRdb retains in-frame clones only, with some absent. This table has over 300,000 clones, roughly 87% appearing once. The material sequenced was PBMCs or T cells enriched from blood (not recorded which). These receptors were obtained from a young woman who had recovered from COVID-19.

The CDR3 sequence is CASSPGPRPGYTF. In DNA form, the CDR3 reads TGTGCCAGCAGCCCGGGTCCTCGCCCGGGCTACACCTTC. The chain is built from TRBV28 and TRBJ1-2; no reliable D call. The CDR3 contains 13 residues. Germline V gene lookup returns CDR1 MDHEN and CDR2 SYDVKM. V was clipped by 6 bases and J by 8 bases, with 16 bases between them.

This chain links TRBV30 with TRBJ2-1; D gene uncertain. V dropped 3 bases and J dropped 3 bases, with 6 bases sitting between them. CDR3 length: 12 amino acids. Germline CDR1 reads GTSNPN; CDR2 reads SVGIG (reference sequence). As DNA, the CDR3 is TGTGCCTGGAGCAAGAGCTACAATGAGCAGTTCTTC. It codes for CAWSKSYNEQFF.

The chain employs TRBV19 and TRBJ2-7, with 7 bases that match TRBD2. V was clipped by 5 bases and J by 6 bases; unmatched bases: 13. The CDR3 is 15 amino acids. The V gene's germline CDR1 is LNHDA and CDR2 SQIVND (reference sequence). The CDR3 protein is CASSVGTTPGVEQYF. As DNA, the CDR3 is TGTGCCAGTAGTGTGGGGACTACTCCTGGCGTCGAGCAGTACTTC.

The chain links TRBV5-1 to TRBJ1-1, with D possibly being TRBD1 (5 bases). Germline V gives CDR1 SGHRS, CDR2 YFSETQ. The CDR3 contains 15 residues. With 4 bases removed from V and 4 bases from J, the gap between germline ends came to 17 bases. CDR3 loop: CASSLGAGMGTEAFF. The CDR3 DNA follows: TGCGCCAGCAGCCTCGGGGCGGGGATGGGCACTGAAGCTTTCTTT.

The chain links TRBV6-2 or TRBV6-3 to TRBJ1-3; D gene ambiguous. The CDR3 runs to 15 residues. Germline loops: CDR1 MNHEY, CDR2 SVGEGT. V was trimmed by 4 bases and J by 4 bases, leaving 14 bases between them. Written as DNA, the CDR3 is TGTGCCAGCAGTTTCTTCTGGGGAGGAGGAAACACCATATATTTT. This sequence encodes CASSFFWGGGNTIYF.

The V gene is TRBV10-3, the J gene TRBJ1-5; 8 bases line up with TRBD1. Germline V gives CDR1 ENHRY, CDR2 SYGVKD. This CDR3 has 14 amino acids. The V gene end was trimmed by 6 bases and the J gene end by 4 bases; junction bases not matched to a gene: 5. DNA of the CDR3: TGTGCCATCAGCAAACAGGGGGGGAATCAGCCCCAGCATTTT. This encodes CAISKQGGNQPQHF.

The rearrangement uses TRBV6-5 and TRBJ2-7; D is perhaps TRBD1 (6 bases). The CDR3 is made up of 15 amino acids. The germline V and J ends were trimmed by 5 bases and 0 bases, with 14 bases remaining between them. Germline values: CDR1 MNHEY, CDR2 SVGAGI. The CDR3 sequence is CASSPRQAVSYEQYF. In DNA form, the CDR3 reads TGTGCCAGCAGTCCCCGACAGGCCGTCTCCTACGAGCAGTACTTC.

The gene calls are TRBV5-6 and TRBJ2-7, with 9 nucleotides matching TRBD1. The length of the CDR3 is 13 residues. V trimming: 7 bases; J trimming: 3 bases; junction bases outside the gene matches: 5. CDR1 SGHDT and CDR2 YYEEEE come from the germline V gene. The DNA for the CDR3 is TGTGCCAGCGACAGGGGGGATCTCTACGAGCAGTACTTC. The encoded protein is CASDRGDLYEQYF.

The chain employs TRBV10-2 and TRBJ1-6; D may be TRBD1 (6 bases). The CDR3 is 15 residues long. With 6 bases removed from V and 7 bases from J, the gap between germline ends came to 16 bases. Germline loops: CDR1 WSHSY, CDR2 SAAADI. The DNA for the CDR3 is TGCGCCAGCAGGGAGGGACATTATGGGAATTCACCCCTCCACTTT. Protein product: CASREGHYGNSPLHF.

The rearrangement joins TRBV6-1 to TRBJ1-6; tentatively, D is TRBD1 (6 bases). Trimming removed 3 bases at V and 3 bases at J, with 9 bases between. The CDR3 covers 15 residues. Germline CDR1 MNHNS, CDR2 SASEGT. This CDR3 is CASSEDSNYNSPLHF. In DNA form, the CDR3 reads TGTGCCAGCAGTGAGGACAGTAACTATAATTCACCCCTCCACTTT.

The chain couples TRBV19 to TRBJ1-4; D not certain. Germline assignment: CDR1 LNHDA and CDR2 SQIVND (reference sequence). Trimming removed 5 bases at V and 8 bases at J, with 15 bases between. CDR3 size: 14 residues. As DNA, the CDR3 is TGTGCCAGTAGTGTGGCCCAATCTCGCGAAAAACTGTTTTTT. As protein: CASSVAQSREKLFF.

The chain joins TRBV7-9 to TRBJ2-7, with D maybe TRBD1 (5 bases). Trimming took 0 bases from V and 0 from J, leaving 9 bases between them. This CDR3 has 15 residues. Germline V gene lookup returns CDR1 SEHNR and CDR2 FQNEAQ (reference sequence). The CDR3 loop is CASSLARTNSYEQYF. The CDR3 DNA sequence: TGTGCCAGCAGCTTAGCGAGGACAAACTCCTACGAGCAGTACTTC.

The CDR3 reads CASSSDRSEQFF. DNA of the CDR3: TGTGCCAGCAGCAGCGACAGAAGCGAGCAGTTCTTC. V is TRBV9 and J is TRBJ2-1; possibly TRBD1 for D (5 bases). This CDR3 is built from 12 residues. Germline CDR1 reads SGDLS; CDR2 reads YYNGEE. V dropped 4 bases and J dropped 10 bases, with 12 bases sitting between them. Filled out from reference TRBV9 and TRBJ2-1, the complete variable domain reads DSGVTQTPKHLITATGQRVTLRCSPRSGDLSVYWYQQSLDQGLQFLIQYYNGEERAKGNILERFSAQQFPDLHSELNLSSLELGDSALYFCASSSDRSEQFFGPGTRLTVL.

V and J are TRBV29-1 and TRBJ2-2; TRBD2 aligns across 12 bases. The CDR3 is 14 residues long. V shed 6 bases, J shed 6 bases, and the junction held 5 bases outside the gene matches. CDR1 is SQVTM and CDR2 is ANQGSEA in the germline V gene. CDR3 nucleotide sequence: TGCAGCGTCAAGACTAGCGGGGGTGCCGGGGAGCTGTTTTTT. Amino acid sequence: CSVKTSGGAGELFF.

The rearrangement links TRBV10-3 to TRBJ1-1, with a tentative D call TRBD1 (5 bases). There are 14 residues in the CDR3. Trimming shortened V by 5 bases and J by 3 bases, and 13 bases separated the two germline ends. The germline V gene has CDR1 ENHRY and CDR2 SYGVKD. CDR3 amino acids: CAISPVWGDTEAFF. DNA of the CDR3: TGTGCCATCAGTCCGGTGTGGGGGGACACTGAAGCTTTCTTT.

Here the CDR3 reads CSASPGTGTKAFF. The CDR3, as DNA: TGCAGTGCTAGTCCCGGGACAGGGACCAAAGCTTTCTTT. This chain connects TRBV20-1 to TRBJ1-1; 9 bases fit TRBD1. V trimming: 3 bases; J trimming: 9 bases; junction bases outside the gene matches: 8. CDR1 is DFQATT and CDR2 is SNEGSKA in the germline V gene (reference sequence). CDR3 length: 13 residues.

The chain uses TRBV6-1 and TRBJ1-6, with a possible D match to TRBD1 (5 bases). Trimming removed 2 bases at V and 6 bases at J, with 11 bases between. CDR3 length: 15 residues. Per germline, CDR1 MNHNS and CDR2 SASEGT. This CDR3 is CASSEFSQGNSPLHF. Here the CDR3 DNA reads TGTGCCAGCAGTGAATTTAGTCAGGGTAATTCACCCCTCCACTTT.

This chain connects TRBV10-2 to TRBJ2-7; 8 positions agree with TRBD2. Germline values: CDR1 WSHSY, CDR2 SAAADI. Unmatched junction bases numbered 8, after V lost 10 bases and J lost 3 bases. This CDR3 has 13 amino acids. The CDR3 DNA sequence: TGCGCCACGGGAGGGGGTAGGGGCTACGAGCAGTACTTC. This sequence encodes CATGGGRGYEQYF.

This rearrangement joins TRBV3-1 (or the pseudogene TRBV3-2) to TRBJ1-1; 7 bases fit TRBD1. Per germline, CDR1 LGHDT and CDR2 YNNKEL (reference sequence). The CDR3 loop spans 15 amino acids. J lost 0 bases, V lost 6 bases, and 7 bases had no gene match. The CDR3 nucleotides read TGTGCCAGCAGTCGGAGGGACAGATTGAACACTGAAGCTTTCTTT. It translates to CASSRRDRLNTEAFF.

The gene calls are TRBV2 and TRBJ2-3, with D possibly TRBD2 on 5 matching bases. Between the trimmed V and J ends, which lost 6 bases and 0 bases, there was a span of 10 bases. CDR3 size: 14 residues. CDR1 and CDR2 (germline): SNHLY, FYNNEI. CDR3 nucleotides: TGTGCCAGCAGACGGGGAGATAGCACAGATACGCAGTATTTT. This codes for CASRRGDSTDTQYF.

The chain carries TRBV5-1 and TRBJ1-5, with 10 positions matching TRBD1. The length of the CDR3 is 14 residues. Trimming removed 0 bases from V and 6 bases from J; junction bases left unmatched: 0. Germline assignment: CDR1 SGHRS and CDR2 YFSETQ. The CDR3 bases are TGCGCCAGCAGCTTGGGACAGGGGGCTCAGCCCCAGCATTTT. This encodes CASSLGQGAQPQHF.

The V gene is TRBV19, the J gene TRBJ1-2; TRBD1 matches at 9 bases. The CDR3 is made up of 14 amino acids. Losses at the gene ends were 3 bases for V and 4 bases for J; bases not matched to a gene: 3. Germline values: CDR1 LNHDA, CDR2 SQIVND (reference sequence). The CDR3 sequence is CASSIDRGSYGYTF. The CDR3 DNA is TGTGCCAGTAGTATCGACAGGGGGTCCTATGGCTACACCTTC.

This chain uses TRBV3-1 (or the pseudogene TRBV3-2) with TRBJ1-6, with TRBD1 matching over 9 bases. The length of the CDR3 is 15 residues. CDR1 and CDR2 (germline): LGHDT, YNNKEL (reference sequence). Trimming took 4 bases from V and 7 from J; bases not matched to a gene: 5. CDR3 nucleotides: TGTGCCAGCAGCCCCTATGGGACAGGGAATTCACCCCTCCACTTT. Translating it yields CASSPYGTGNSPLHF.

The chain recombines TRBV28 with TRBJ1-3, with D perhaps matching TRBD1 (5 bases). Trimming pared 6 bases from V and 6 bases from J, leaving 15 bases between. The CDR3 contains 14 residues. Germline-derived CDR1 and CDR2 are MDHEN and SYDVKM. The chain's CDR3 is CASRPQGNQNTIYF. The CDR3 nucleotides read TGTGCCAGCAGACCGCAGGGTAACCAAAACACCATATATTTT.